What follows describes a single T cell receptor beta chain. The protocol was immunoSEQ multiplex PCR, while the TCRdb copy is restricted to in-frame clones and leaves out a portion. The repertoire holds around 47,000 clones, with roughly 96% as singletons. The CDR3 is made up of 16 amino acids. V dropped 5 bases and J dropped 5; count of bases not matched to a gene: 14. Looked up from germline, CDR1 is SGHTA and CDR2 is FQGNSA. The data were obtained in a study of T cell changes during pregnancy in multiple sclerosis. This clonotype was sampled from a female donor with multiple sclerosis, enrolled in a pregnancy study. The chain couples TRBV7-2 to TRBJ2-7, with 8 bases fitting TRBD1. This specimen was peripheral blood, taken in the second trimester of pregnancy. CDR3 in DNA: TGTGCCAGCAGCCGCCCAGGTAGGACAGGGAGGAACGAGCAGTACTTC. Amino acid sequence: CASSRPGRTGRNEQYF. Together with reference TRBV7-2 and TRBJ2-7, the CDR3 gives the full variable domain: GAGVSQSPSNKVTEKGKDVELRCDPISGHTALYWYRQSLGQGLEFLIYFQGNSAPDKSGLPSDRFSAERTGGSVSTLTIQRTQQEDSAVYLCASSRPGRTGRNEQYFGPGTRLTVT.